This TCR beta chain is from a study of blood T cell repertoires in COVID-19. The wider study: Samples taken during acute and convalescent COVID-19 were collected in the United States, Italy and Spain. From T cells, B-cell-depleted T cells, or PBMCs came the material, which was cDNA or gDNA.

As originally analysed: Amplification of reference gene primers was used by the study to estimate nucleated cell counts. TCRdb's table, derived via immunoSEQ multiplex PCR, lists solely in-frame clones and lacks some. That table is the source of V, J and clone size, and D and trimming were worked out from the DNA. Of 50,000 to 80,000 clones in the sample, 75% to 95% were seen once. The CDR3 consists of 14 residues. Losses at the gene ends were 8 bases for V and 2 bases for J; bases not matched to a gene: 2. Germline V gene data show CDR1 as ENHRY and CDR2 as SYGVKD. This chain links TRBV10-3 with TRBJ2-3; 12 positions match TRBD2. The receptor was isolated from a woman older than 75 with active COVID-19. Sequencing used peripheral blood. The CDR3 region is CAIGLAGHTDTQYF. CDR3 nucleotide sequence: TGTGCCATCGGACTAGCGGGGCACACAGATACGCAGTATTTT.